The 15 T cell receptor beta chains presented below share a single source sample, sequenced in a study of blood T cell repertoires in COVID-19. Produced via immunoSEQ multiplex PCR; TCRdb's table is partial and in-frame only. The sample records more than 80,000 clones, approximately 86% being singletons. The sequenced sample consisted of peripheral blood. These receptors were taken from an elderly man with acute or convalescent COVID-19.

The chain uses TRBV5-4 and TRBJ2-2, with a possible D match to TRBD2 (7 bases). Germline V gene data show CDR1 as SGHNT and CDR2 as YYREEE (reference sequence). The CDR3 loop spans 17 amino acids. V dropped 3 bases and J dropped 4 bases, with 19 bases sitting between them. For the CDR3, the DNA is TGTGCCAGCAGCTGGGGGGGCTTTCGTGATGGCACCGGGGAGCTGTTTTTT. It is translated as CASSWGGFRDGTGELFF.

The CDR3 reads CASSSSGRSSYEQYF. The CDR3 DNA reads as TGTGCCAGCAGTAGTAGCGGGAGGTCCTCCTACGAGCAGTACTTC. The chain is built from TRBV28 and TRBJ2-7; 10 positions match TRBD2. With V trimmed by 5 bases and J by 0 bases, 4 bases remained unmatched. The CDR3 length is 15 residues. Germline CDR1 is MDHEN and CDR2 is SYDVKM.

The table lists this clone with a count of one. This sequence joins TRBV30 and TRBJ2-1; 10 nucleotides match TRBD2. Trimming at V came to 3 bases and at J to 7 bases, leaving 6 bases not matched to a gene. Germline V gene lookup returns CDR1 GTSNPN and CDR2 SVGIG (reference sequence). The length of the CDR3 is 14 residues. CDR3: CAWRSGRALNEQFF. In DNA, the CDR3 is TGTGCCTGGAGAAGCGGGAGGGCCTTAAATGAGCAGTTCTTC.

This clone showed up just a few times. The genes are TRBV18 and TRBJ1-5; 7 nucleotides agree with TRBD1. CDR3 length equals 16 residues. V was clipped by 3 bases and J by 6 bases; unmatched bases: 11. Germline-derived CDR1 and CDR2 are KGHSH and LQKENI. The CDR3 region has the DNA TGTGCCAGCTCACCTGAGGCGACAGGGACGTCTCAGCCCCAGCATTTT. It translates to CASSPEATGTSQPQHF.

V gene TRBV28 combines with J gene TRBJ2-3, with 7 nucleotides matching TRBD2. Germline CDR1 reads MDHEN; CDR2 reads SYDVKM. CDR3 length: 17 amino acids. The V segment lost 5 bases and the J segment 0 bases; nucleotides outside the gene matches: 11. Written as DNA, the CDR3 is TGTGCCAGCAGTCGACCCTTACTAGCGTCTAGCACAGATACGCAGTATTTT. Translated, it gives CASSRPLLASSTDTQYF.

As DNA, the CDR3 is TGTGCCAGCAGTTTGGGTGGCGAGGGGCCCCAGCATTTT. Its translation: CASSLGGEGPQHF. V gene TRBV12-3 or TRBV12-4 combines with J gene TRBJ1-5; unclear D gene. Trimming took off 3 bases at V and 9 bases at J, with 12 bases between the two ends. This CDR3 contains 13 residues.

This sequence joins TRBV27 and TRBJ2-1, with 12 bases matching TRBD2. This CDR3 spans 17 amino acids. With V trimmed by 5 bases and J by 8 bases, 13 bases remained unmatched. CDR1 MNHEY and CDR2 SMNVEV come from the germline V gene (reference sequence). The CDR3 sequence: CASSSPSSGRALYEQFF. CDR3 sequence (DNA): TGTGCCAGCAGTAGCCCCTCTAGCGGGAGGGCCCTCTATGAGCAGTTCTTC.

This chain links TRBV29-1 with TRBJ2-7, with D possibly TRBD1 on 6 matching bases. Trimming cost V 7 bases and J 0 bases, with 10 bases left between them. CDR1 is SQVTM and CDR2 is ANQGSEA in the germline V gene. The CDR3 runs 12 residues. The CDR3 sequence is CSARQDSYEQYF. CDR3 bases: TGCAGCGCAAGACAGGACTCCTACGAGCAGTACTTC.

The CDR3 sequence is CASSLDPGTADTQYF. CDR3 nucleotide sequence: TGTGCCAGCAGCTTAGATCCCGGGACAGCAGATACGCAGTATTTT. The chain employs TRBV11-2 and TRBJ2-3; 7 bases map to TRBD1. The CDR3 consists of 15 residues. Per the germline V gene, CDR1 is SGHAT and CDR2 is FQNNGV. J lost 4 bases, V lost 0 bases, and 4 bases had no gene match.

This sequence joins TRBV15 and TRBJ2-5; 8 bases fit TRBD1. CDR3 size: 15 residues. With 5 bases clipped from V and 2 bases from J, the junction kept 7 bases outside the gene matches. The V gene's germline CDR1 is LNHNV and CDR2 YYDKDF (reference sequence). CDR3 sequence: CATSGRGTGQETQYF. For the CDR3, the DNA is TGTGCCACCAGCGGAAGAGGGACAGGACAAGAGACCCAGTACTTC.

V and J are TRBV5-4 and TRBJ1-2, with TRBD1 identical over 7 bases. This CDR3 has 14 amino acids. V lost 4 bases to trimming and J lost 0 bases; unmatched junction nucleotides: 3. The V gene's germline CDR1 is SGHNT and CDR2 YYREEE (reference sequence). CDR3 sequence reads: CASSPGGPNYGYTF. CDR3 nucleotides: TGTGCCAGCAGCCCAGGGGGGCCTAACTATGGCTACACCTTC.

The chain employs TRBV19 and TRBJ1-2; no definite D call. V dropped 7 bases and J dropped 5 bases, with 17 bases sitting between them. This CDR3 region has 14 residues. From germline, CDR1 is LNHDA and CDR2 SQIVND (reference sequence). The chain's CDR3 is CASKTTLGGYGYTF. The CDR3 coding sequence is TGTGCCAGTAAAACGACCCTGGGAGGATATGGCTACACCTTC.

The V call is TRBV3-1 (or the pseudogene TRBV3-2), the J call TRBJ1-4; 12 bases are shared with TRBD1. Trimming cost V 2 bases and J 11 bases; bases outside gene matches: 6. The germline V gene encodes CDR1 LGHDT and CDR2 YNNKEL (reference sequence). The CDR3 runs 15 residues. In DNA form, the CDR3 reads TGTGCCAGCAGCCAACGAGGGACAGGGGGCGGGAAACTGTTTTTT. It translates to CASSQRGTGGGKLFF.

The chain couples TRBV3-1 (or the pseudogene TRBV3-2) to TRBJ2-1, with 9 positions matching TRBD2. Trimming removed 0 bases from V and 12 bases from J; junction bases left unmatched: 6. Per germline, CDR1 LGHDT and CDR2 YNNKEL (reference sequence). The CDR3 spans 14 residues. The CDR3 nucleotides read TGTGCCAGCAGCCAAGATTCTAGCGGGGATCGGCAGTTCTTC. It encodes CASSQDSSGDRQFF.

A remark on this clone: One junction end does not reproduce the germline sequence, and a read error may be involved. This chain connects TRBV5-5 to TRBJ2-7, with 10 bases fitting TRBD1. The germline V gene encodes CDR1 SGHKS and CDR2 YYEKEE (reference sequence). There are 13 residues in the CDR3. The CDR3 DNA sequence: TGTGCCAGCAGCTTGGATGGGACAGGGGTTAACGACTTC. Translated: CASSLDGTGVNDF.